The entry that follows covers one T cell receptor beta chain sequence. The target antigen is unknown. TCRdb processed the 5' RACE reads anew with MiXCR; each CDR3 protein has one entry. Of about 290,000 distinct CDR3 sequences in the sample, more than 15% were seen once. This entry is derived from a study of T-cell memory formation after mild COVID-19. V trimming: 6 bases; J trimming: 1 base; junction bases outside the gene matches: 8. The CDR3 runs to 15 residues. Germline V gene sequence: CDR1 SGHAT, CDR2 FQDESV (reference sequence). Study-wide findings and caveats: Clones contracting over day 15 to 85 were CD4/CD8 balanced, with later expanders leaning CD4+. Some responding clones appeared in pre-infection memory, suggesting cross-reactive memory joined.

Specimen: PBMCs or a T cell subset sorted from them (not recorded which). The rearrangement links TRBV11-1 to TRBJ2-7; 8 bases line up with TRBD2. The receptor comes from a man between 18 and 35 years old who had mild COVID-19 (a few samples of this study predate the infection). Cell type and time point are not known. CDR3 sequence: CASRPRSGGSYEQYF. The CDR3 nucleotides read TGTGCCAGCAGACCCCGGAGCGGGGGATCCTACGAGCAGTACTTC. Full variable domain (rest looked up from reference TRBV11-1 and TRBJ2-7): EAEVAQSPRYKITEKSQAVAFWCDPISGHATLYWYRQILGQGPELLVQFQDESVVDDSQLPKDRFSAERLKGVDSTLKIQPAELGDSAMYLCASRPRSGGSYEQYFGPGTRLTVT.